The 23 T cell receptor beta chains below come from one sample, sequenced in a study of glioma-infiltrating T cells. The iRepertoire nested amplicon-rescue multiplex PCR amplified TCR alpha and beta CDR3s from RNA. In TCRdb, the multiplex PCR reads were re-called with MiXCR into one record per CDR3 protein. The table has 150,000 to 200,000 distinct CDR3 sequences, around 30% seen once; the top ten hold 20% to 25%. The sequencing input was glioma tissue, nonneoplastic brain tissue, or PBMCs (not recorded which). The source is a human donor with low-grade glioma or glioblastoma, undergoing nonglioma brain surgery, or in good health (not recorded which).

With regard to this clonotype: A single base separates this from a much larger clone, so it may be a read error. This chain connects TRBV28 to TRBJ1-1; 9 bases align to TRBD1. Losses at the gene ends were 5 bases for V and 5 bases for J; bases not matched to a gene: 9. Germline V gives CDR1 MDHEN, CDR2 SYDVKM. The CDR3 totals 15 residues. CDR3 sequence: CASSLQQTGGTEAFF. The CDR3 region has the DNA TGTGCCAGCAGTCTTCAACAGACAGGGGGGACTGAAGCTTTCTTT.

On this clonotype: A much larger clone sits a single nucleotide away, making a read error possible. The missing conserved phenylalanine or tryptophan at the end of this CDR3 makes a read error likely. This rearrangement joins TRBV7-9 to TRBJ2-5, with unresolved D. Looked up from germline, CDR1 is SEHNR and CDR2 is FQNEAQ (reference sequence). Between the trimmed V and J ends, which lost 2 bases and 4 bases, there was a span of 11 bases. The CDR3 contains 14 residues. The CDR3 DNA reads TGTGCCAGCAGCTTAAGGAATCTAAGAGAGACCCAGTACCTC. Its translation is CASSLRNLRETQYL.

Points on this clonotype: This may come from a read error, since a much larger clone is one base off. This sequence joins TRBV3-1 and TRBJ2-3; 10 nucleotides line up with TRBD2. The J call may be incorrect, as the DNA end agrees better with TRBJ2-7. The CDR3 is 15 residues long. The V gene's germline CDR1 is LGHDT and CDR2 YNNKEL (reference sequence). CDR3 in DNA: TGTGCCGGCAGCTCTAGCGGGAGCCCTTCCTACGAGCAGTACTTC. It encodes CAGSSSGSPSYEQYF.

This clonotype appeared many times. The rearrangement uses TRBV7-9 and TRBJ2-1; D remains ambiguous. This CDR3 spans 14 amino acids. V was trimmed by 11 bases and J by 3 bases, leaving 17 bases between them. Germline V gene sequence: CDR1 SEHNR, CDR2 FQNEAQ (reference sequence). The CDR3 coding sequence is TGTGCCTGCATGCGGCTCTCAAACTACAATGAGCAGTTCTTC. It translates to CACMRLSNYNEQFF.

This clonotype was seen ten or more times. V is TRBV6-1 and J is TRBJ1-6; TRBD1 agrees at 8 bases. Germline CDR1 MNHNS, CDR2 SASEGT. This CDR3 comprises 15 residues. Trimming at V came to 6 bases and at J to 2 bases, leaving 3 bases not matched to a gene. The CDR3 is CASRDRVTYNSPLHF. In DNA form, the CDR3 reads TGTGCCAGCAGGGACAGGGTAACCTATAATTCACCCCTCCACTTT.

The chain is built from TRBV27 and TRBJ2-2, with TRBD1 identical over 8 bases. Germline CDR1 reads MNHEY; CDR2 reads SMNVEV (reference sequence). This CDR3 is 15 amino acids long. The J segment lost 4 bases and the V segment lost 6 bases, leaving 7 bases of the junction unmatched. This CDR3 is CASRETGAATGELFF. DNA for the CDR3: TGTGCCAGCAGGGAGACAGGGGCGGCCACCGGGGAGCTGTTTTTT.

This clonotype came up a few times. The junction does not match germline at one end; this may be a read error. The V and J genes are TRBV4-1 and TRBJ2-4; 8 positions agree with TRBD2. Germline V lookup: CDR1 MGHRA, CDR2 YSYEKL. The CDR3 consists of 17 residues. CDR3 DNA: TGTGCCAGCAGCCAGGGTTGGCGGGAGGATACGTTATGGATTCAGTACTTC. Amino acid sequence: CASSQGWREDTLWIQYF.

Many counts were recorded for this clonotype. The chain uses TRBV6-2 or TRBV6-3 and TRBJ2-3; D possibly corresponds to TRBD2 (6 bases). Trimming shortened V by 7 bases and J by 4 bases, and 12 bases separated the two germline ends. The germline CDR1 and CDR2 sequences are MNHEY and SVGEGT. The CDR3 covers 13 residues. CDR3 amino acids: CASIMAGSDTQYF. The CDR3 nucleotides are TGTGCCAGCATAATGGCGGGATCAGATACGCAGTATTTT.

The chain has TRBV20-1 and TRBJ2-7; 14 bases line up with TRBD2. V gave up 7 bases and J gave up 3 bases; unmatched junction bases: 8. The CDR3 runs 15 residues. The germline V gene has CDR1 DFQATT and CDR2 SNEGSKA (reference sequence). The CDR3 reads CSVSGTSGSIYEQYF. The CDR3 DNA sequence: TGCAGTGTCTCCGGGACTAGCGGGAGTATCTACGAGCAGTACTTC.

This clonotype was recorded at least ten times. This chain uses TRBV4-3 with TRBJ2-3; weak D call: TRBD1 (6 bases). The CDR3 totals 17 residues. Germline lookup yields CDR1 LGHNA and CDR2 YSLEER. The V gene lost 4 bases and the J gene lost 0 bases, with 17 bases spanning the gap. The CDR3 sequence: CASSPQPTGSSTDTQYF. In nucleotides, the CDR3 is TGCGCCAGCAGCCCCCAACCAACAGGGTCTAGCACAGATACGCAGTATTTT.

This clonotype showed up many times. J is TRBJ2-3 and V is TRBV29-1; TRBD1 matches 10 bases. CDR1 and CDR2 (germline): SQVTM, ANQGSEA. The CDR3 contains 13 residues. The V and J ends lost 7 bases and 4 bases, in that order; junction bases with no gene match: 5. The CDR3, as DNA: TGCAGCGCCCCGGGACAGGGGTCAGATACGCAGTATTTT. Translation gives CSAPGQGSDTQYF.

Turning to this clonotype: Being one base from a much bigger clone, this may be a read error. This sequence joins TRBV27 and TRBJ2-7; 11 nucleotides line up with TRBD2. Germline-derived CDR1 and CDR2 are MNHEY and SMNVEV (reference sequence). The CDR3 extends over 15 amino acids. Losses at the gene ends were 10 bases for V and 3 bases for J; bases not matched to a gene: 11. Here the CDR3 DNA reads TGTGCCATCAGAGAGGGACTAGCGGAATACTACGAGCAGTACTTC. It codes for CAIREGLAEYYEQYF.

As for this clonotype: At one of its ends the junction is not consistent with the germline gene, which may arise from a read error. V is TRBV6-2 or TRBV6-3 and J is TRBJ1-2; no clear D. This CDR3 is built from 13 residues. Germline V CDR1 and CDR2: MNHEY, SVGEGT. The CDR3 here is CVSTDGANYGYTF. The CDR3 DNA reads TGTGTCAGCACTGATGGGGCTAACTATGGCTACACCTTC.

The chain couples TRBV12-5 to TRBJ2-3, with TRBD2 matching over 14 bases. The germline V gene has CDR1 LGHNT and CDR2 FRNRAP. With V trimmed by 5 bases and J by 5 bases, 9 bases remained unmatched. The CDR3 runs 17 residues. The CDR3 here is CASGRGPGTSGRDTQYF. The CDR3, as DNA: TGTGCTAGTGGTAGGGGGCCCGGGACTAGCGGGAGAGATACGCAGTATTTT.

This clonotype was observed many times. The chain recombines TRBV7-9 with TRBJ2-3; maybe TRBD2 (6 bases). The V end was cut by 5 bases, the J end by 2 bases, with 11 bases between. CDR3 length equals 14 residues. Germline V gene lookup returns CDR1 SEHNR and CDR2 FQNEAQ (reference sequence). The CDR3 coding sequence is TGTGCCAGCAGCCTGGGCGGGACCACAGATACGCAGTATTTT. Its translation is CASSLGGTTDTQYF. Together with reference TRBV7-9 and TRBJ2-3, the CDR3 gives the full variable domain: DTGVSQNPRHKITKRGQNVTFRCDPISEHNRLYWYRQTLGQGPEFLTYFQNEAQLEKSRLLSDRFSAERPKGSFSTLEIQRTEQGDSAMYLCASSLGGTTDTQYFGPGTRLTVL.

The gene calls are TRBV20-1 and TRBJ2-7; no definite D call. The CDR3 runs 14 residues. The germline CDR1 and CDR2 sequences are DFQATT and SNEGSKA (reference sequence). V shed 6 bases and J shed 0 bases, with 15 bases lying between them. The CDR3 sequence: CSAATTATSYEQYF. CDR3 in DNA: TGCAGTGCCGCTACCACTGCAACCTCCTACGAGCAGTACTTC.

Ten or more counts support this clonotype. This rearrangement joins TRBV20-1 to TRBJ2-5, with 9 bases matching TRBD1. From germline, CDR1 is DFQATT and CDR2 SNEGSKA (reference sequence). This CDR3 region has 16 residues. The junction had 13 bases not matched to a gene; V was cut back by 3 bases and J by 5 bases. CDR3 amino acids: CSASRQGGYPEETQYF. The CDR3 nucleotides read TGCAGTGCTAGTAGACAGGGGGGGTACCCTGAGGAGACCCAGTACTTC.

In this sample, this clonotype turned up many times. V usage is TRBV7-2 and J usage is TRBJ2-3; D is uncertain. Deletions cut 1 base from V and 6 bases from J, with 8 bases between. The CDR3 has 13 amino acids. CDR1 and CDR2 from the germline V gene are SGHTA and FQGNSA. The CDR3 spells CASSLEAPDTQYF. CDR3 in DNA: TGTGCCAGCAGCTTAGAGGCTCCGGATACGCAGTATTTT. The whole variable domain, filled in from reference TRBV7-2 and TRBJ2-3, reads GAGVSQSPSNKVTEKGKDVELRCDPISGHTALYWYRQSLGQGLEFLIYFQGNSAPDKSGLPSDRFSAERTGGSVSTLTIQRTQQEDSAVYLCASSLEAPDTQYFGPGTRLTVL.

This clonotype was detected ten times or more. This rearrangement joins TRBV7-2 to TRBJ2-7; the match to TRBD2 covers 7 bases. This CDR3 contains 15 residues. CDR1 is SGHTA, CDR2 FQGNSA, per germline. J lost 2 bases, V lost 1 base, and 5 bases had no gene match. In DNA, the CDR3 is TGTGCCAGCAGCTTAGTGGGGGGAGGGACCTACGAGCAGTACTTC. Protein product: CASSLVGGGTYEQYF.

A word on this clonotype: A read error may explain this, as a much larger clone is one base away. The chain joins TRBV7-9 to TRBJ2-4, with D unresolved. The CDR3 has 15 residues. Germline V gives CDR1 SEHNR, CDR2 FQNEAQ (reference sequence). The CDR3 here is CASSQEVSSRKIQYF. CDR3 nucleotide sequence: TGCGCCAGCAGCCAAGAGGTATCGAGCAGGAAAATTCAGTACTTC.

The table lists this clonotype with many counts. The gene calls are TRBV2 and TRBJ2-7; D is perhaps TRBD2 (5 bases). Germline lookup yields CDR1 SNHLY and CDR2 FYNNEI. The length of the CDR3 is 12 residues. V was trimmed by 4 bases and J by 7 bases, leaving 11 bases between them. The CDR3 region has the DNA TGTGCCAGCAGTGCCGCTAGCAGGGAGCAGTACTTC. Protein: CASSAASREQYF.

The CDR3 is CASSPSIEWEQFF. The CDR3 coding sequence is TGTGCCAGCAGTCCCAGTATAGAGTGGGAGCAGTTCTTC. The gene calls are TRBV28 and TRBJ2-1; D is unclear. The CDR3 consists of 13 residues. Trimming took 5 bases from V and 10 from J, leaving 15 bases between them. Germline V gives CDR1 MDHEN, CDR2 SYDVKM.

The sample holds many counts of this clonotype. V and J are TRBV6-1 and TRBJ2-5; 11 bases match TRBD2. The germline gives CDR1 MNHNS, CDR2 SASEGT. With V trimmed by 5 bases and J by 4 bases, 6 bases remained unmatched. This CDR3 has 15 residues. The CDR3 nucleotides are TGTGCCAGCAGTTCCCCTAGCGGGAGGCGAGAGACCCAGTACTTC. Amino acids: CASSSPSGRRETQYF.